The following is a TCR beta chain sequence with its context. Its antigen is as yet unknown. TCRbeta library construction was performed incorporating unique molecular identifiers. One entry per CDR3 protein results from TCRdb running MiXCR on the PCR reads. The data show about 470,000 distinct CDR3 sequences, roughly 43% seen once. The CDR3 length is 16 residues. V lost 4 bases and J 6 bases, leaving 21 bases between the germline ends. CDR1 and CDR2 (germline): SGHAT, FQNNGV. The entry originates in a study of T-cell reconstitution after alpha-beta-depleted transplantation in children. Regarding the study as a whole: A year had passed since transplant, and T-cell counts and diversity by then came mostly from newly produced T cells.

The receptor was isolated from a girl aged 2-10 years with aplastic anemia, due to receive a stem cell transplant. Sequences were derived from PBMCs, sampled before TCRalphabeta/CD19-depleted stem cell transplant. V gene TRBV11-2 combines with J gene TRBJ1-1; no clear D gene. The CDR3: CASSSTGRGGAPEAFF. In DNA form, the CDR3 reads TGTGCCAGCAGCTCAACCGGACGGGGAGGTGCGCCTGAAGCTTTCTTT.